This T cell receptor beta chain derives from a study of CD8 T cells in ankylosing spondylitis. Per the germline V gene, CDR1 is SGHRS and CDR2 is YFSETQ. CDR3 length: 14 residues. The V gene end was trimmed by 6 bases and the J gene end by 6 bases; junction bases not matched to a gene: 7. MiXCR, applied by TCRdb to the 5' RACE reads, yields one record per CDR3 protein. This sample has about 140,000 distinct CDR3 sequences; 30% to 35% occur once, and the top ten carry around 6.2%. Points from the study as a whole: Researchers reportedly found disease-linked clones significantly enriched in matched ankylosing spondylitis synovial fluid. Disease-associated clones were CD8+ and fairly uncommon in peripheral blood. Apparently characteristic of ankylosing spondylitis blood was a TCR beta motif (about eight highly homologous variants).

In this sample, this clonotype turned up a few times. Its antigen is currently unknown. The sequenced sample was synovial fluid, either unsorted or a sorted T cell fraction (not recorded which). J is TRBJ2-1 and V is TRBV5-1, with 9 bases identical to TRBD2. The TCR was taken from a male donor with ankylosing spondylitis. This CDR3 is CASIGTSNANEQFF. CDR3 coding DNA: TGCGCCAGCATCGGGACTAGCAACGCCAATGAGCAGTTCTTC.